The rows below give T cell receptor beta chains drawn from one sample of a study of early T cells in non-severe SARS-CoV-2 infection. In TCRdb, the 5' RACE reads were re-called with MiXCR into one record per CDR3 protein. The table lists about 55,000 distinct CDR3 sequences, around 12% of them singletons. Sequenced sample: whole blood. The receptor set was obtained from an adult who was a healthcare worker with PCR-confirmed SARS-CoV-2 infection or an uninfected control (not recorded which). CDR3s include the opening cysteine and the closing phenylalanine or tryptophan. Fields, in order: clone size, CDR3 length, D gene, V gene, J gene, CDR3 DNA, CDR3 protein. D genes are given only for firm matches. Some rows have no size entry. The others give once, few or many, or a class for an expanded clone.

clone size: many; CDR3 length: 14; D gene: .; V gene: TRBV18; J gene: TRBJ2-7; CDR3 DNA: TGTGCCAGCTCACCACCGTATGGGGGCTACGAGCAGTACTTC; CDR3 protein: CASSPPYGGYEQYF
clone size: many; CDR3 length: 17; D gene: TRBD2; V gene: TRBV7-9; J gene: TRBJ2-1; CDR3 DNA: TGTGCCAGCAGCCCGGGGACTAGCGGGCCTCCCTACAATGAGCAGTTCTTC; CDR3 protein: CASSPGTSGPPYNEQFF
clone size: .; CDR3 length: 15; D gene: .; V gene: TRBV29-1; J gene: TRBJ2-7; CDR3 DNA: TGCAGCGTTGAAGATGGGCAGGACACAGCCTACGAGCAGTACTTC; CDR3 protein: CSVEDGQDTAYEQYF
clone size: few; CDR3 length: 11; D gene: .; V gene: TRBV7-3; J gene: TRBJ2-1; CDR3 DNA: TGTGCCAGCAGGGGTGGGAATGAGCAGTTCTTC; CDR3 protein: CASRGGNEQFF
clone size: few; CDR3 length: 16; D gene: .; V gene: TRBV10-1; J gene: TRBJ2-3; CDR3 DNA: TGCGCCAGCAGTGACGAAGCGGGCCGGAGGGGAGATACGCAGTATTTT; CDR3 protein: CASSDEAGRRGDTQYF
clone size: .; CDR3 length: 15; D gene: .; V gene: TRBV18; J gene: TRBJ2-5; CDR3 DNA: TGTGCCAGCTCACCTTCCGGGACGGTGCAAGAGACCCAGTACTTC; CDR3 protein: CASSPSGTVQETQYF
clone size: .; CDR3 length: 14; D gene: .; V gene: TRBV7-6; J gene: TRBJ1-5; CDR3 DNA: TGTGCCAGCAGCCCAGGGGTAAGCAATCAGCCCCAGCATTTT; CDR3 protein: CASSPGVSNQPQHF
clone size: many; CDR3 length: 16; D gene: TRBD2; V gene: TRBV19; J gene: TRBJ2-2; CDR3 DNA: TGTGCCAGTAGTTTCAGTAGCGGGGTGAACACCGGGGAGCTGTTTTTT; CDR3 protein: CASSFSSGVNTGELFF
clone size: .; CDR3 length: 16; D gene: TRBD2; V gene: TRBV7-6; J gene: TRBJ2-3; CDR3 DNA: TGTGCCAGCAGCAGAGAGGGGCTAGCGGGAGCAGATACGCAGTATTTT; CDR3 protein: CASSREGLAGADTQYF
clone size: .; CDR3 length: 15; D gene: .; V gene: TRBV29-1; J gene: TRBJ2-3; CDR3 DNA: TGCAGCGTTTCAAAGGCGGCCCTGGGGCCAGATACGCAGTATTTT; CDR3 protein: CSVSKAALGPDTQYF
clone size: many; CDR3 length: 14; D gene: .; V gene: TRBV4-1; J gene: TRBJ2-2; CDR3 DNA: TGCGCCAGCAGCGGGACCCCCAACACCGGGGAGCTGTTTTTT; CDR3 protein: CASSGTPNTGELFF
clone size: many; CDR3 length: 11; D gene: TRBD1; V gene: TRBV29-1; J gene: TRBJ2-7; CDR3 DNA: TGCAGCGTCGACAGGGGCCACGAGCAGTACTTC; CDR3 protein: CSVDRGHEQYF
clone size: once; CDR3 length: 15; D gene: .; V gene: TRBV10-3; J gene: TRBJ2-7; CDR3 DNA: TGTGCCATCAGTGAGTCCGCGACGGTCTCCTACGAGCAGTACTTC; CDR3 protein: CAISESATVSYEQYF
clone size: many; CDR3 length: 16; D gene: TRBD1; V gene: TRBV5-1; J gene: TRBJ2-5; CDR3 DNA: TGCGCCAGCAGCGGACCGACAGGGGCCGCGGGAGAGACCCAGTACTTC; CDR3 protein: CASSGPTGAAGETQYF
clone size: few; CDR3 length: 13; D gene: .; V gene: TRBV3-1; J gene: TRBJ2-7; CDR3 DNA: TGTGCCAGCAGCCACGGGGGCGCCTACGAGCAGTACTTC; CDR3 protein: CASSHGGAYEQYF
clone size: few; CDR3 length: 15; D gene: TRBD1; V gene: TRBV5-5; J gene: TRBJ1-1; CDR3 DNA: TGTGCCAGCAGCATCCGGGACAGGGGGGACACTGAAGCTTTCTTT; CDR3 protein: CASSIRDRGDTEAFF
clone size: many; CDR3 length: 14; D gene: .; V gene: TRBV2; J gene: TRBJ2-7; CDR3 DNA: TGTGCCAGCAGTGAATCCGGCAGGGCCTACGAGCAGTACTTC; CDR3 protein: CASSESGRAYEQYF
clone size: .; CDR3 length: 14; D gene: TRBD2; V gene: TRBV20-1; J gene: TRBJ2-1; CDR3 DNA: TGCAGTGCTAGAGATGCGGGAGGGCCTGTTGAGCAGTTCTTC; CDR3 protein: CSARDAGGPVEQFF